These T cell receptor beta chains were read from a single sample in a study of T cells in Graves' hyperthyroidism and ophthalmopathy. TCRdb recomputed calls from the multiplex PCR reads with MiXCR, one row per CDR3 protein. This sample has 300,000 to 450,000 distinct CDR3 sequences, with about 15% found just once. Sequencing was done on a sample of blood. These receptors were obtained from a woman aged 25 to 39 with Graves' hyperthyroidism. Both conserved end residues are part of each CDR3. The order of the fields is D gene, J gene, clone size, CDR3 length, V gene, CDR3 protein, CDR3 DNA. D genes are given only for firm matches. Size tells how often a clone was seen (once, few, many) or the class of an expanded clone, and some rows leave it out.

-,TRBJ2-3,few,15,TRBV10-1,CASSESGSSTDTQYF,TGCGCCAGCAGTGAATCGGGCAGCAGCACAGATACGCAGTATTTT
-,TRBJ1-5,-,16,TRBV20-1,CSARDLQAMGNQPQHF,TGCAGTGCTAGAGATTTACAGGCTATGGGCAATCAGCCCCAGCATTTT
-,TRBJ1-5,many,15,TRBV4-1,CASANFADSNQPQHF,TGCGCCAGCGCTAATTTTGCGGATAGCAATCAGCCCCAGCATTTT
-,TRBJ1-1,-,13,TRBV28,CASIGGQDTEAFF,TGTGCCAGCATTGGAGGGCAGGACACTGAAGCTTTCTTT
-,TRBJ2-1,-,15,TRBV18,CASSPLAIGYNEQFF,TGTGCCAGCTCACCACTGGCTATAGGCTACAATGAGCAGTTCTTC
-,TRBJ2-1,many,16,TRBV3-1,CASSHRGASSYNEQFF,TGTGCCAGCAGCCACCGGGGGGCGAGCTCCTACAATGAGCAGTTCTTC
-,TRBJ1-3,-,16,TRBV5-1,CASSPTTQSSGNTIYF,TGCGCCAGCAGCCCGACCACACAGAGCTCTGGAAACACCATATATTTT
-,TRBJ1-1,few,13,TRBV29-1,CSVAEGGSTEAFF,TGCAGCGTTGCAGAGGGTGGGTCCACTGAAGCTTTCTTT
TRBD1,TRBJ1-5,-,13,TRBV29-1,CSVEGQGDQPQHF,TGCAGCGTTGAAGGGCAGGGGGATCAGCCCCAGCATTTT
TRBD1,TRBJ2-7,-,13,TRBV20-1,CSPGQGGSYEQYF,TGCAGCCCGGGACAGGGCGGATCCTACGAGCAGTACTTC
TRBD1,TRBJ2-7,-,13,TRBV29-1,CSVVGQGAYEQYF,TGCAGCGTCGTTGGACAGGGGGCCTACGAGCAGTACTTC
-,TRBJ2-7,many,17,TRBV5-1,CASSPAAGAAILGEQYF,TGCGCCAGCAGCCCCGCGGCAGGGGCCGCGATCTTGGGGGAGCAGTACTTC
TRBD1,TRBJ1-3,-,14,TRBV20-1,CSARRQGSGNTIYF,TGCAGTGCTAGACGACAGGGATCTGGAAACACCATATATTTT
TRBD2,TRBJ2-7,many,16,TRBV6-5,CASSYSPSGGAYEQYF,TGTGCCAGCAGTTACTCCCCGTCGGGGGGAGCCTACGAGCAGTACTTC
-,TRBJ1-5,many,15,TRBV28,CASSFAGPRNQPQHF,TGTGCCAGCAGTTTTGCGGGTCCCCGCAATCAGCCCCAGCATTTT
TRBD1,TRBJ2-7,once,12,TRBV28,CASQQGLDEQYF,TGTGCCAGTCAACAGGGGCTGGACGAGCAGTACTTC
-,TRBJ2-3,-,17,TRBV11-2,CASRSLGGLGNTDTQYF,TGTGCCAGCAGATCACTTGGAGGACTCGGGAACACAGATACGCAGTATTTT
-,TRBJ2-5,many,12,TRBV18,CASSPSQETQYF,TGTGCCAGCAGCCCCTCCCAAGAGACCCAGTACTTC
TRBD1,TRBJ1-3,few,16,TRBV10-3,CAISVDRANSGNTIYF,TGTGCCATCAGCGTCGACAGGGCCAACTCTGGAAACACCATATATTTT
TRBD1,TRBJ2-7,many,14,TRBV9,CASSGYRGGYEQYF,TGTGCCAGCAGCGGATACAGGGGTGGCTACGAGCAGTACTTC
TRBD2,TRBJ2-2,few,16,TRBV7-3,CASSLWPSGRAGELFF,TGTGCCAGCAGCTTATGGCCTAGCGGGAGAGCCGGGGAGCTGTTTTTT
-,TRBJ2-7,many,12,TRBV7-8,CASSWGDYEQYF,TGTGCCAGCAGCTGGGGGGATTACGAGCAGTACTTC
TRBD2,TRBJ2-1,-,16,TRBV11-2,CASSPGTSGPLNEQFF,TGTGCCAGCAGCCCCGGGACTAGCGGGCCCCTTAACGAGCAGTTCTTC
-,TRBJ1-2,many,12,TRBV18,CASSPGTPGDTF,TGTGCCAGCTCACCAGGGACACCTGGTGACACCTTC
-,TRBJ1-1,few,16,TRBV6-5,CASSYPETFMNTEAFF,TGTGCCAGCAGTTACCCGGAAACCTTTATGAACACTGAAGCTTTCTTT
-,TRBJ2-7,many,14,TRBV28,CATTEGRSSYEQYF,TGTGCCACCACAGAGGGACGTAGCTCCTACGAGCAGTACTTC
-,TRBJ2-7,few,14,TRBV2,CASKNRDASYEQYF,TGTGCCAGCAAGAACCGGGACGCCTCCTACGAGCAGTACTTC
-,TRBJ2-7,many,15,TRBV30,CAWSVGVGSPDEQYF,TGTGCCTGGAGTGTGGGTGTTGGGTCCCCTGACGAGCAGTACTTC
-,TRBJ2-1,few,15,TRBV5-6,CASSLRPSGYNEQFF,TGTGCCAGCAGCTTGAGGCCCAGCGGATACAATGAGCAGTTCTTC
TRBD1,TRBJ1-5,-,13,TRBV20-1,CSGTGDVDQPQHF,TGCAGCGGGACAGGGGATGTGGATCAGCCCCAGCATTTT
TRBD1,TRBJ2-7,few,15,TRBV20-1,CSARDPGQGTYEQYF,TGCAGTGCTAGAGACCCGGGACAGGGGACCTACGAGCAGTACTTC
-,TRBJ1-2,many,14,TRBV12-3/TRBV12-4,CASSSRRRFYGYTF,TGTGCCAGCAGTTCCCGGCGCCGGTTCTATGGCTACACCTTC
-,TRBJ1-2,few,14,TRBV27,CASSAQGLIYGYTF,TGTGCCAGCAGTGCACAGGGACTGATCTATGGCTACACCTTC
-,TRBJ2-6,few,19,TRBV15,CATSRDLRGPLLGANVLTF,TGTGCCACCAGCAGAGATTTGAGGGGTCCCTTACTCGGGGCCAACGTCCTGACTTTC
-,TRBJ2-7,-,13,TRBV24-1,CATSAGGVYEQYF,TGTGCCACCAGTGCCGGGGGAGTCTACGAGCAGTACTTC